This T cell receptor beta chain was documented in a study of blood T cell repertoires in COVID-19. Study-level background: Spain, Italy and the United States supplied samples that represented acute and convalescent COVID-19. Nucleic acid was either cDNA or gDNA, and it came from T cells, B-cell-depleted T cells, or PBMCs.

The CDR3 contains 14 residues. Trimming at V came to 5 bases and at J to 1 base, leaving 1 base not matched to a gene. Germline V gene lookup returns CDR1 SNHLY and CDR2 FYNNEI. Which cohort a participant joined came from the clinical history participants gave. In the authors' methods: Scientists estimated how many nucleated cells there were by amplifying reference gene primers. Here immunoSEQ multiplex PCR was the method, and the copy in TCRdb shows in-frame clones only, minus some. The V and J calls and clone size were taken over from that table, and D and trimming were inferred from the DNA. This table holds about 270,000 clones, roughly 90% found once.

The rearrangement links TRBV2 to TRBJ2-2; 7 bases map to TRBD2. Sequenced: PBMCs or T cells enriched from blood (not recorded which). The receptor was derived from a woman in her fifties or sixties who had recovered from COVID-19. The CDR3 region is CASSKRENTGELFF. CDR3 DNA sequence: TGTGCCAGCAGTAAGCGGGAGAACACCGGGGAGCTGTTTTTT.